Following are 9 T cell receptor beta chains from one sample sequenced in a study of lymphopenia after photon versus proton radiotherapy. Sequenced by immunoSEQ multiplex PCR; TCRdb stores in-frame clones only, minus some. This table has 15,000 to 20,000 clones, around nine tenths appearing once. Source: peripheral blood, taken from a patient treated with proton-based radiotherapy. The receptor set was obtained from a man between 65 and 85 years old with pancreatic cancer.

This rearrangement joins TRBV15 to TRBJ2-5, with D perhaps TRBD1 (6 bases). The J call is uncertain, as TRBJ2-7 better fits the DNA end. The CDR3 loop spans 15 amino acids. Germline V gives CDR1 LNHNV, CDR2 YYDKDF (reference sequence). CDR3 DNA: TGTGCCACCAGCAGTCGGACAGCAAGTTCCTACGAGCAGTACTTC. It translates to CATSSRTASSYEQYF.

In its sample, this clone was seen once. This rearrangement joins TRBV30 to TRBJ1-1; D is perhaps TRBD1 (5 bases). The V gene's germline CDR1 is GTSNPN and CDR2 SVGIG (reference sequence). Trimming pared 2 bases from V and 0 bases from J, leaving 13 bases between. This CDR3 is built from 15 residues. The DNA of the CDR3 is TGTGCCTGGAGTCGGGACCTTTACTTGAACACTGAAGCTTTCTTT. It is translated as CAWSRDLYLNTEAFF. The variable domain in full, with the rest retrieved from reference TRBV30 and TRBJ1-1, is SQTIHQWPATLVQPVGSPLSLECTVEGTSNPNLYWYRQAAGRGLQLLFYSVGIGQISSEVPQNLSASRPQDRQFILSSKKLLLSDSGFYLCAWSRDLYLNTEAFFGQGTRLTVV.

The CDR3 loop reads CASSSAWSSGNTIYF. The CDR3 DNA reads TGTGCCAGCTCTAGTGCCTGGAGCTCTGGAAACACCATATATTTT. The V gene is TRBV2, the J gene TRBJ1-3, with D hard to call. CDR3 length equals 15 residues. The V gene lost 8 bases and the J gene lost 0 bases, with 14 bases spanning the gap. Germline CDR1 is SNHLY and CDR2 is FYNNEI.

The chain couples TRBV19 to TRBJ2-2; 8 nucleotides agree with TRBD2. V lost 6 bases and J lost 0; bases outside the gene matches: 9. CDR1 LNHDA and CDR2 SQIVND come from the germline V gene (reference sequence). The CDR3 sequence is 17 residues long. CDR3 coding DNA: TGTGCCAGTAGCCTTCCAGTTAGCGGGGCGAACACCGGGGAGCTGTTTTTT. Translation gives CASSLPVSGANTGELFF.

The CDR3 here is CASSRSRDTEAFF. The CDR3 DNA is TGTGCCAGCAGTAGAAGCAGGGACACTGAAGCTTTCTTT. The chain employs TRBV27 and TRBJ1-1, with TRBD1 as a possible D gene (5 bases). The CDR3 is made up of 13 amino acids. Germline V gene lookup returns CDR1 MNHEY and CDR2 SMNVEV (reference sequence). V was clipped by 5 bases and J by 3 bases, with 10 bases between them.

This CDR3 is CASSMSVYGYTF. Here the CDR3 DNA reads TGTGCCAGTAGTATGTCGGTTTATGGCTACACCTTC. This rearrangement joins TRBV19 to TRBJ1-2, with D unclear. Trimming pared 3 bases from V and 5 bases from J, leaving 7 bases between. The germline CDR1 and CDR2 sequences are LNHDA and SQIVND (reference sequence). The CDR3 consists of 12 residues.

The V gene is TRBV29-1, the J gene TRBJ1-3; D remains unclear. V was cut by 7 bases and J by 2 bases, with 9 bases left in between. The CDR3 loop spans 12 amino acids. Looked up from germline, CDR1 is SQVTM and CDR2 is ANQGSEA. The CDR3, as DNA: TGCAGCGGGAGGACGGCTGGAAACACCATATATTTT. As protein: CSGRTAGNTIYF.

The chain recombines TRBV5-1 with TRBJ2-4; D possibly corresponds to TRBD2 (5 bases). The germline V gene encodes CDR1 SGHRS and CDR2 YFSETQ. The CDR3 extends over 20 amino acids. V gave up 4 bases and J gave up 1 base, with 27 bases separating them. Written as DNA, the CDR3 is TGCGCCAGCAGCGAGGAGAAGGGAGTTGGTCGTAGCCTGGCCAAAAACATTCAGTACTTC. Its translation: CASSEEKGVGRSLAKNIQYF.

This clone has a handful of counts. The chain links TRBV2 to TRBJ1-2; D gene ambiguous. The CDR3 runs to 15 residues. V shed 3 bases and J shed 0 bases, with 11 bases lying between them. Germline CDR1 reads SNHLY; CDR2 reads FYNNEI. This CDR3 is CASSDFAGPNYGYTF. CDR3 nucleotide sequence: TGTGCCAGCAGTGACTTCGCAGGTCCTAACTATGGCTACACCTTC.